These T cell receptor beta chains were read from a single sample in a study of T-cell reconstitution after alpha-beta-depleted transplantation in children. TCRdb re-called the PCR reads with MiXCR, one entry per CDR3 protein. The top ten hold about 2.8% of the sample, which has about 240,000 distinct CDR3 sequences, roughly 25% seen once. Specimen: PBMCs, collected before TCRalphabeta/CD19-depleted stem cell transplant. Source of these receptors: a girl aged 2 to 9 with Fanconi anemia, due to receive a stem cell transplant. Each CDR3 is given with its conserved first and last residue. A D gene is named only where the DNA matches it firmly. The size field is filled for only some rows; it gives once, few, many or a size class.

len: 13
v_gene: TRBV29-1
abundance: few
d_gene: NA
j_gene: TRBJ1-6
CDR3nt: TGCAGCGTTGGGGAAGGGGATAATTCACCCCTCCACTTT
CDR3aa: CSVGEGDNSPLHF

len: 16
v_gene: TRBV6-2/TRBV6-3
abundance: NA
d_gene: TRBD1
j_gene: TRBJ2-7
CDR3nt: TGTGCCAGCAGTTACCTTTTCCGGACAGGGGTCCACGAGCAGTACTTC
CDR3aa: CASSYLFRTGVHEQYF

len: 20
v_gene: TRBV7-6
abundance: NA
d_gene: TRBD2
j_gene: TRBJ2-5
CDR3nt: TGTGCCAGCAGCTTATACGGTGGGGCTAGCGGGGGGTCTAACGTGGAGACCCAGTACTTC
CDR3aa: CASSLYGGASGGSNVETQYF

len: 17
v_gene: TRBV12-3/TRBV12-4
abundance: NA
d_gene: NA
j_gene: TRBJ1-4
CDR3nt: TGTGCCAGCAGTTTAGGGGGGGCCCCCTCAACTAATGAAAAACTGTTTTTT
CDR3aa: CASSLGGAPSTNEKLFF

len: 13
v_gene: TRBV4-3
abundance: NA
d_gene: TRBD2
j_gene: TRBJ2-1
CDR3nt: TGCGCCAGCGGTGGACTAGGCGGCAATGAGCAGTTCTTC
CDR3aa: CASGGLGGNEQFF

len: 16
v_gene: TRBV5-1
abundance: NA
d_gene: TRBD1
j_gene: TRBJ2-3
CDR3nt: TGCGCCAGCAGCTTGGTCAACAGGGGCTACACAGATACGCAGTATTTT
CDR3aa: CASSLVNRGYTDTQYF

len: 14
v_gene: TRBV12-3/TRBV12-4
abundance: many
d_gene: NA
j_gene: TRBJ2-7
CDR3nt: TGTGCCAGCAGTTTAATCGGACACCGGGACGAGCAGTACTTC
CDR3aa: CASSLIGHRDEQYF

len: 15
v_gene: TRBV5-1
abundance: NA
d_gene: TRBD1
j_gene: TRBJ2-7
CDR3nt: TGCGCCAGCAGCAAAACCGGGACAGGGGGTTACGAGCAGTACTTC
CDR3aa: CASSKTGTGGYEQYF

len: 14
v_gene: TRBV18
abundance: NA
d_gene: TRBD1
j_gene: TRBJ2-5
CDR3nt: TGTGCCAGCTCACCGGACAGGATCCAAGAGACCCAGTACTTC
CDR3aa: CASSPDRIQETQYF

len: 13
v_gene: TRBV18
abundance: few
d_gene: NA
j_gene: TRBJ2-3
CDR3nt: TGTGCCAGCTCACCAAAGGGAAGGGGCACGCAGTATTTT
CDR3aa: CASSPKGRGTQYF

len: 15
v_gene: TRBV12-3/TRBV12-4
abundance: many
d_gene: TRBD2
j_gene: TRBJ2-3
CDR3nt: TGTGCCAGCAGCGATGTGGCGGGAGTGGTAGATACGCAGTATTTT
CDR3aa: CASSDVAGVVDTQYF

len: 15
v_gene: TRBV6-1
abundance: NA
d_gene: TRBD2
j_gene: TRBJ2-5
CDR3nt: TGTGCCAGCAATAGCGGGGGAGGGTGGGCAGAGACCCAGTACTTC
CDR3aa: CASNSGGGWAETQYF

len: 12
v_gene: TRBV29-1
abundance: many
d_gene: NA
j_gene: TRBJ2-7
CDR3nt: TGCAGCGTGGAGGCCAGTTCCTACGAGCAGTACTTC
CDR3aa: CSVEASSYEQYF

len: 11
v_gene: TRBV29-1
abundance: many
d_gene: NA
j_gene: TRBJ2-7
CDR3nt: TGCAGCGTTAAACAGGGATACGAGCAGTACTTC
CDR3aa: CSVKQGYEQYF

len: 16
v_gene: TRBV5-1
abundance: NA
d_gene: TRBD1
j_gene: TRBJ2-1
CDR3nt: TGCGCCAGCAACTCAGTCGTTGGACAGGGCGGCGGTGAGCAGTTCTTC
CDR3aa: CASNSVVGQGGGEQFF

len: 17
v_gene: TRBV28
abundance: few
d_gene: TRBD2
j_gene: TRBJ2-5
CDR3nt: TGTGCCAGCAGTACGACTAGCGGGAGTGAAAGTGGAGAGACCCAGTACTTC
CDR3aa: CASSTTSGSESGETQYF

len: 14
v_gene: TRBV29-1
abundance: many
d_gene: NA
j_gene: TRBJ2-1
CDR3nt: TGCAGCGTTGAGACTGCTGGGGGGTACAATGAGCAGTTCTTC
CDR3aa: CSVETAGGYNEQFF

len: 11
v_gene: TRBV29-1
abundance: NA
d_gene: NA
j_gene: TRBJ1-1
CDR3nt: TGCAGCGTTCTAGGACGGGCTGAAGCTTTCTTT
CDR3aa: CSVLGRAEAFF

len: 14
v_gene: TRBV20-1
abundance: NA
d_gene: NA
j_gene: TRBJ1-1
CDR3nt: TGCAGTGCTAGTAATTGGGACGTGAACACTGAAGCTTTCTTT
CDR3aa: CSASNWDVNTEAFF

len: 13
v_gene: TRBV6-5
abundance: many
d_gene: NA
j_gene: TRBJ2-7
CDR3nt: TGTGCCAGCAGTTACTCGACAGCATACGAGCAGTACTTC
CDR3aa: CASSYSTAYEQYF

len: 13
v_gene: TRBV6-2/TRBV6-3
abundance: many
d_gene: TRBD1
j_gene: TRBJ2-2
CDR3nt: TGTGCCAGCAGTTACCAGGGGGCCGGGGAGCTGTTTTTT
CDR3aa: CASSYQGAGELFF

len: 15
v_gene: TRBV12-3/TRBV12-4
abundance: many
d_gene: NA
j_gene: TRBJ1-2
CDR3nt: TGTGCCAGCAGAAGGGGACACAGAATTAACTATGGCTACACCTTC
CDR3aa: CASRRGHRINYGYTF

len: 14
v_gene: TRBV15
abundance: many
d_gene: NA
j_gene: TRBJ1-1
CDR3nt: TGTGCCACCAGCAGAGAGATAAGACGGGTTGAAGCTTTCTTT
CDR3aa: CATSREIRRVEAFF

len: 16
v_gene: TRBV13
abundance: NA
d_gene: NA
j_gene: TRBJ2-7
CDR3nt: TGTGCCAGCAGCCTATTCGCAACGGACAGCACCTACGAGCAGTACTTC
CDR3aa: CASSLFATDSTYEQYF

len: 15
v_gene: TRBV5-1
abundance: NA
d_gene: TRBD2
j_gene: TRBJ2-7
CDR3nt: TGCGCCAGCAGCCGGGGACTAGCGGGAGTTGTCGAGCAGTACTTC
CDR3aa: CASSRGLAGVVEQYF

len: 15
v_gene: TRBV20-1
abundance: many
d_gene: NA
j_gene: TRBJ2-3
CDR3nt: TGCAGTGCTAGAGCCGGTAGCGGAAACACAGATACGCAGTATTTT
CDR3aa: CSARAGSGNTDTQYF

len: 16
v_gene: TRBV20-1
abundance: once
d_gene: TRBD2
j_gene: TRBJ2-1
CDR3nt: TGCAGTGCTAGAGATTTTCGACTAGCGGGCTACGTTGAGCAGTTCTTC
CDR3aa: CSARDFRLAGYVEQFF

len: 13
v_gene: TRBV29-1
abundance: few
d_gene: TRBD2
j_gene: TRBJ2-7
CDR3nt: TGCAGCGGCAGCGGGGGTGTTTCTTACGAGCAGTACTTC
CDR3aa: CSGSGGVSYEQYF

len: 15
v_gene: TRBV20-1
abundance: many
d_gene: NA
j_gene: TRBJ1-1
CDR3nt: TGCAGTGCTAGAACCTCTCGGGCCCTGAACACTGAAGCTTTCTTT
CDR3aa: CSARTSRALNTEAFF

len: 13
v_gene: TRBV29-1
abundance: few
d_gene: NA
j_gene: TRBJ2-2
CDR3nt: TGCAGTCTGGCCCCCCGTGGTTCCGGGGAGCTGTTTTTT
CDR3aa: CSLAPRGSGELFF

len: 14
v_gene: TRBV11-2
abundance: NA
d_gene: NA
j_gene: TRBJ2-5
CDR3nt: TGTGCCAGCAGCGAATATCTAGGGCAAGAGACCCAGTACTTC
CDR3aa: CASSEYLGQETQYF

len: 17
v_gene: TRBV28
abundance: many
d_gene: TRBD1
j_gene: TRBJ2-4
CDR3nt: TGTGCCAGCAGTTTTCCCCCGACAGGGTGGGACAAAAACATTCAGTACTTC
CDR3aa: CASSFPPTGWDKNIQYF

len: 17
v_gene: TRBV5-4
abundance: NA
d_gene: TRBD2
j_gene: TRBJ2-4
CDR3nt: TGTGCCAGCAGCTTGGAACTAGCGGGAGGCTCCAAAAACATTCAGTACTTC
CDR3aa: CASSLELAGGSKNIQYF

len: 12
v_gene: TRBV29-1
abundance: many
d_gene: NA
j_gene: TRBJ1-1
CDR3nt: TGCAGCGTTGAAAGGGATTCGTTTGAAGCTTTCTTT
CDR3aa: CSVERDSFEAFF

len: 13
v_gene: TRBV20-1
abundance: NA
d_gene: TRBD1
j_gene: TRBJ2-7
CDR3nt: TGCAGTGCTATTGGACAGGGGACCTACGAGCAGTACTTC
CDR3aa: CSAIGQGTYEQYF

len: 13
v_gene: TRBV2
abundance: once
d_gene: NA
j_gene: TRBJ2-5
CDR3nt: TGTGCCAGCAAGGGGGGCGGGTTGGAGACCCAGTACTTC
CDR3aa: CASKGGGLETQYF

len: 15
v_gene: TRBV9
abundance: NA
d_gene: NA
j_gene: TRBJ2-5
CDR3nt: TGTGCCAGCAGCCCAATGGGGGTAGGTGTGGAGACCCAGTACTTC
CDR3aa: CASSPMGVGVETQYF

len: 15
v_gene: TRBV5-1
abundance: few
d_gene: TRBD1
j_gene: TRBJ2-2
CDR3nt: TGCGCCAGCAGCTTGGACAGGGGGAACACCGGGGAGCTGTTTTTT
CDR3aa: CASSLDRGNTGELFF

len: 12
v_gene: TRBV20-1
abundance: few
d_gene: NA
j_gene: TRBJ2-7
CDR3nt: TGCAGTTCCGCCCCGGGACACTACGAGCAGTACTTC
CDR3aa: CSSAPGHYEQYF

len: 15
v_gene: TRBV7-3
abundance: few
d_gene: TRBD2
j_gene: TRBJ2-1
CDR3nt: TGTGCCAGCAGCTTAATGGCGGGAGGTTCCAATGAGCAGTTCTTC
CDR3aa: CASSLMAGGSNEQFF

len: 15
v_gene: TRBV20-1
abundance: NA
d_gene: TRBD2
j_gene: TRBJ2-1
CDR3nt: TGCAGTGCTAGAGATCTAAGCGGGGGAAGAAATGAGCAGTTCTTC
CDR3aa: CSARDLSGGRNEQFF

len: 15
v_gene: TRBV20-1
abundance: many
d_gene: NA
j_gene: TRBJ1-6
CDR3nt: TGCAGTGCTAGAGGGGGAGGATCCTATAATTCACCCCTCCACTTT
CDR3aa: CSARGGGSYNSPLHF

len: 12
v_gene: TRBV12-3/TRBV12-4
abundance: many
d_gene: NA
j_gene: TRBJ2-3
CDR3nt: TGTGCCAGCAGTTTCGGCTCAGATACGCAGTATTTT
CDR3aa: CASSFGSDTQYF

len: 15
v_gene: TRBV27
abundance: once
d_gene: NA
j_gene: TRBJ2-2
CDR3nt: TGTGCCAGCAGTTTAGGCAACGCGAACACCGGGGAGCTGTTTTTT
CDR3aa: CASSLGNANTGELFF

len: 17
v_gene: TRBV4-2
abundance: many
d_gene: TRBD2
j_gene: TRBJ2-5
CDR3nt: TGTGCCAGCAGTCGCCTCTCATTAGCGGGGGGGTTGGAGACCCAGTACTTC
CDR3aa: CASSRLSLAGGLETQYF

len: 16
v_gene: TRBV29-1
abundance: many
d_gene: TRBD2
j_gene: TRBJ2-1
CDR3nt: TGCAGCGTTGAGGGAGCGGGAGAACTCTCCTACAATGAGCAGTTCTTC
CDR3aa: CSVEGAGELSYNEQFF

len: 14
v_gene: TRBV28
abundance: many
d_gene: TRBD1
j_gene: TRBJ2-5
CDR3nt: TGTGCCAGCAATCGGGGACAGATCCAAGAGACCCAGTACTTC
CDR3aa: CASNRGQIQETQYF

len: 16
v_gene: TRBV5-1
abundance: many
d_gene: NA
j_gene: TRBJ2-3
CDR3nt: TGCGCCAGCAGCTCGGCTTCCTGGAGAAGTAAAGATACGCAGTATTTT
CDR3aa: CASSSASWRSKDTQYF

len: 15
v_gene: TRBV2
abundance: NA
d_gene: TRBD1
j_gene: TRBJ2-1
CDR3nt: TGTGCCAGCAGGGAAGACAGGGGTTTCAGCAATGAGCAGTTCTTC
CDR3aa: CASREDRGFSNEQFF

len: 16
v_gene: TRBV7-2
abundance: many
d_gene: TRBD2
j_gene: TRBJ2-3
CDR3nt: TGTGCCAGCAGCTGGACTAGCGGGGGGGTTGGAGATACGCAGTATTTT
CDR3aa: CASSWTSGGVGDTQYF

len: 16
v_gene: TRBV10-3
abundance: NA
d_gene: NA
j_gene: TRBJ2-3
CDR3nt: TGTGCCATCAGTGAAGGGCAGGGGAGTAGCACAGATACGCAGTATTTT
CDR3aa: CAISEGQGSSTDTQYF

len: 14
v_gene: TRBV29-1
abundance: many
d_gene: NA
j_gene: TRBJ1-1
CDR3nt: TGCAGCGTTGAGGGCGGCTTTCCGAACACTGAAGCTTTCTTT
CDR3aa: CSVEGGFPNTEAFF

len: 15
v_gene: TRBV15
abundance: NA
d_gene: NA
j_gene: TRBJ2-1
CDR3nt: TGTGCCACCAGCAGAGAGCGGGGGACATACAATGAGCAGTTCTTC
CDR3aa: CATSRERGTYNEQFF

len: 12
v_gene: TRBV20-1
abundance: many
d_gene: TRBD1
j_gene: TRBJ1-3
CDR3nt: TGCAGTGCTAGACAGGGGGCAGACACCATATATTTT
CDR3aa: CSARQGADTIYF

len: 13
v_gene: TRBV7-9
abundance: many
d_gene: TRBD1
j_gene: TRBJ1-2
CDR3nt: TGTGCCAGCAGTGGACAGGGTAACTATGGCTACACCTTC
CDR3aa: CASSGQGNYGYTF

len: 15
v_gene: TRBV15
abundance: many
d_gene: TRBD2
j_gene: TRBJ2-1
CDR3nt: TGTGCCACCAGCAGAGCTCTAGCGGGACCGAATGAGCAGTTCTTC
CDR3aa: CATSRALAGPNEQFF

len: 14
v_gene: TRBV7-2
abundance: few
d_gene: TRBD1
j_gene: TRBJ2-7
CDR3nt: TGTGCCAGCAGCTGGGGGACAGGGGGTTTCGAGCAGTACTTC
CDR3aa: CASSWGTGGFEQYF